This T cell receptor (beta chain) appears in the sequencing data of a study of OX40 agonist ivuxolimab in advanced cancers. Germline V gene lookup returns CDR1 DFQATT and CDR2 SNEGSKA (reference sequence). The length of the CDR3 is 11 residues. The germline V and J ends were trimmed by 0 bases and 7 bases, with 6 bases remaining between them. Concerning this clone: Antigen unknown.

Study-level findings and limits: Also showing low normalized T-cell clonal expansion were some of the nonresponders.

Sequencing used immunoSEQ multiplex PCR; TCRdb keeps in-frame clones, though not all of them. The table shows 40,000 to 45,000 clones, with approximately 91% occurring only once. The sequence came from an adult with an advanced solid tumor such as melanoma, head and neck, liver or kidney cancer. Sequenced material: CD4+ or CD8+ T cells sorted from blood, taken in a trial of the OX40 agonist ivuxolimab. The rearrangement links TRBV20-1 to TRBJ1-2; D not resolved. CDR3 sequence reads: CSARDSAGYTF. Here the CDR3 DNA reads TGCAGTGCTAGAGATAGTGCTGGCTACACCTTC.